This TCR beta chain came from a study of T cell changes during pregnancy in multiple sclerosis. The data were produced by immunoSEQ multiplex PCR, yet TCRdb's version contains in-frame clones alone and is incomplete. Of about 130,000 clones in the sample, roughly 96% are singletons; the top ten hold more than 0.4%. The TCR was taken from a female donor with multiple sclerosis, enrolled in a pregnancy study. Sequencing used peripheral blood, obtained after pregnancy.

In DNA form, the CDR3 reads TGTGCCAGCAGCCACCCGAGGGGAGGGCGGGATGAGCAGTTCTTC. Translated: CASSHPRGGRDEQFF. The chain recombines TRBV28 with TRBJ2-1; 7 nucleotides align to TRBD2. Germline loops: CDR1 MDHEN, CDR2 SYDVKM. The trim removed 6 bases at V and 8 bases at J, leaving 13 bases unmatched. There are 15 residues in the CDR3.